This passage covers 23 T cell receptor beta chains from one sample sequenced in a study of blood T cell repertoires in COVID-19. Produced via immunoSEQ multiplex PCR; TCRdb's table is partial and in-frame only. Of 250,000 or so clones detected, around 88% appear once; the ten largest clones hold 1.3% to 1.5%. Sequencing was done on a sample of peripheral blood. Receptors were obtained from a man older than 75 with acute or convalescent COVID-19.

The rearrangement uses TRBV11-1 and TRBJ2-3; 13 nucleotides match TRBD2. Trimming took 3 bases from V and 6 from J; bases not matched to a gene: 6. Germline values: CDR1 SGHAT, CDR2 FQDESV (reference sequence). This CDR3 region has 16 residues. The CDR3 DNA reads as TGTGCCAGCAGCTTCACCGGGACTAGCGGGACCGATACGCAGTATTTT. Translated: CASSFTGTSGTDTQYF.

The chain joins TRBV3-1 (or the pseudogene TRBV3-2) to TRBJ2-1, with 8 bases aligning to TRBD2. Germline trimming cut 8 bases from V and 0 bases from J; bases unmatched to any gene: 6. The CDR3 covers 15 residues. Per the germline V gene, CDR1 is LGHDT and CDR2 is YNNKEL (reference sequence). The CDR3 region has the DNA TGTGCCAGCGGGCGGGGGGCCAGCTCCTACAATGAGCAGTTCTTC. Encoded protein: CASGRGASSYNEQFF.

This rearrangement joins TRBV7-9 to TRBJ1-2, with D unresolved. The germline CDR1 and CDR2 sequences are SEHNR and FQNEAQ (reference sequence). The germline V and J ends were trimmed by 1 base and 5 bases, with 14 bases remaining between them. This CDR3 has 15 residues. CDR3 nucleotides: TGTGCCAGCAGCTTAGGGCGAGGTACTTGGTATGGCTACACCTTC. Translated, it gives CASSLGRGTWYGYTF.

This rearrangement joins TRBV7-2 to TRBJ2-5, with 7 bases fitting TRBD2. Germline V lookup: CDR1 SGHTA, CDR2 FQGNSA. Trimming at V came to 1 base and at J to 5 bases, leaving 7 bases not matched to a gene. The CDR3 has 15 amino acids. The CDR3 bases are TGTGCCAGCAGCTTAGGTCGCGGGAGTTGGGAGACCCAGTACTTC. Its protein product is CASSLGRGSWETQYF.

The V gene is TRBV7-2, the J gene TRBJ1-1, with unresolved D. Germline loops: CDR1 SGHTA, CDR2 FQGNSA. This CDR3 is built from 13 residues. Trimming stripped 1 base from V and 5 bases from J, with 8 bases between. CDR3 sequence: CASSLVPGTEAFF. As DNA, the CDR3 is TGTGCCAGCAGCTTAGTTCCGGGAACTGAAGCTTTCTTT.

This clone has more than one count but fewer than ten. The chain joins TRBV6-6 to TRBJ1-1; 7 bases fit TRBD1. The V gene end was trimmed by 7 bases and the J gene end by 0 bases; junction bases not matched to a gene: 5. Germline V CDR1 and CDR2: MNHNY, SVGAGI (reference sequence). The CDR3 is 14 amino acids. CDR3 nucleotides: TGTGCCAGCAAAACACAGGGGTTGAACACTGAAGCTTTCTTT. It yields the protein CASKTQGLNTEAFF.

V gene TRBV12-3 or TRBV12-4 combines with J gene TRBJ2-2, with D perhaps matching TRBD1 (5 bases). Deletions cut 2 bases from V and 7 bases from J, with 8 bases between. This CDR3 has 13 residues. The CDR3 DNA reads TGTGCCAGCAGTTTACAGGGTGTCGGGGAGCTGTTTTTT. Encoded protein: CASSLQGVGELFF.

CDR3 bases: TGTGCCAGCACCACCGGGGGGCTTGACACTGAAGCTTTCTTT. Translating gives CASTTGGLDTEAFF. The V and J genes are TRBV6-5 and TRBJ1-1; possible D gene TRBD1, 6 bases. CDR1 is MNHEY, CDR2 SVGAGI, per germline. CDR3 length equals 14 residues. Trimming removed 7 bases from V and 3 bases from J, with 15 bases in between.

The genes are TRBV6-5 and TRBJ1-3; D remains ambiguous. Germline CDR1 is MNHEY and CDR2 is SVGAGI. Trimming removed 0 bases at V and 1 base at J, with 10 bases between. CDR3 length: 16 residues. Here the CDR3 reads CASSYSPGSSGNTIYF. The CDR3 nucleotides are TGTGCCAGCAGTTACTCGCCAGGATCGTCTGGAAACACCATATATTTT.

The genes are TRBV28 and TRBJ2-7; TRBD2 is a possible D gene (6 bases). The V gene lost 6 bases and the J gene lost 7 bases, with 19 bases spanning the gap. Per the germline V gene, CDR1 is MDHEN and CDR2 is SYDVKM. This CDR3 region has 14 residues. In DNA form, the CDR3 reads TGTGCCAGCAGCCCAGCCATGGGCGGGGCAGAGCAGTACTTC. Amino acids: CASSPAMGGAEQYF.

The gene calls are TRBV7-2 and TRBJ1-4; no reliable D call. Germline CDR1 reads SGHTA; CDR2 reads FQGNSA. The CDR3 contains 14 residues. The V end lost 3 bases, the J end lost 8 bases, and 13 bases lay between the germline ends. The CDR3 protein is CASSFGGLGEKLFF. CDR3 nucleotides: TGTGCCAGCAGCTTTGGTGGGCTTGGGGAAAAACTGTTTTTT. The whole variable domain, remainder taken from reference TRBV7-2 and TRBJ1-4, is GAGVSQSPSNKVTEKGKDVELRCDPISGHTALYWYRQSLGQGLEFLIYFQGNSAPDKSGLPSDRFSAERTGGSVSTLTIQRTQQEDSAVYLCASSFGGLGEKLFFGSGTQLSVL.

The chain couples TRBV5-3 to TRBJ2-3, with a possible D match to TRBD1 (5 bases). TRBV5-3 is classed as an ORF, of uncertain function. V shed 0 bases and J shed 4 bases, with 9 bases lying between them. CDR3 size: 14 residues. The CDR3 loop is CARSLEEGADTQYF. CDR3 in DNA: TGTGCCAGAAGCTTGGAAGAAGGGGCAGATACGCAGTATTTT.

The rearrangement uses TRBV28 and TRBJ1-1; D not certain. This CDR3 is 14 amino acids long. The V gene lost 7 bases and the J gene lost 0 bases, with 12 bases spanning the gap. The germline V gene encodes CDR1 MDHEN and CDR2 SYDVKM. In DNA, the CDR3 is TGTGCCAGCATTAGCCCCGGAATGAACACTGAAGCTTTCTTT. This codes for CASISPGMNTEAFF.

The rearrangement uses TRBV19 and TRBJ1-1, with 7 bases that match TRBD1. Looked up from germline, CDR1 is LNHDA and CDR2 is SQIVND (reference sequence). Trimming took 3 bases from V and 7 from J; bases not matched to a gene: 5. This CDR3 is built from 13 residues. CDR3 protein: CASSISGTDEAFF. CDR3 nucleotide sequence: TGTGCCAGTAGTATCTCCGGGACAGATGAAGCTTTCTTT.

This sequence joins TRBV6-5 and TRBJ2-1, with TRBD2 matching over 13 bases. The J segment lost 3 bases and the V segment lost 6 bases, leaving 2 bases of the junction unmatched. Germline V gene sequence: CDR1 MNHEY, CDR2 SVGAGI. The CDR3 sequence is 15 residues long. CDR3 coding DNA: TGTGCCAGCAGACTAGCGGGAGGGCTCTACAATGAGCAGTTCTTC. Translation: CASRLAGGLYNEQFF.

The chain is built from TRBV4-2 and TRBJ1-6; TRBD1 matches 7 bases. The CDR3 has 15 amino acids. Germline-derived CDR1 and CDR2 are LGHNA and YNFKEQ. The V segment lost 4 bases and the J segment 13 bases; nucleotides outside the gene matches: 13. The CDR3 DNA is TGTGCCAGCAGCCCCCTGGTAGGGGGCGAAACCCCCCTCCACTTT. This codes for CASSPLVGGETPLHF.

The chain joins TRBV5-6 to TRBJ2-1; 10 bases match TRBD2. The germline gives CDR1 SGHDT, CDR2 YYEEEE. V shed 4 bases, J shed 8 bases, and the junction held 9 bases outside the gene matches. The CDR3 length is 15 residues. For the CDR3, the DNA is TGTGCCAGCAGCCAGATAGCGGGGGGTATAGATGAGCAGTTCTTC. It specifies CASSQIAGGIDEQFF.

The rearrangement uses TRBV3-1 (or the pseudogene TRBV3-2) and TRBJ1-2; TRBD1 aligns across 9 bases. CDR1 LGHDT and CDR2 YNNKEL come from the germline V gene (reference sequence). After removal of 4 bases from V and 5 bases from J, the junction contained 5 bases not matched to a gene. The CDR3 consists of 14 residues. CDR3 residues: CASSLRDREYGYTF. The CDR3 DNA follows: TGTGCCAGCAGCCTACGGGACAGGGAGTATGGCTACACCTTC.

The V and J genes are TRBV6-2 or TRBV6-3 and TRBJ1-2; 7 bases are shared with TRBD1. The CDR3 has 15 residues. Per germline, CDR1 MNHEY and CDR2 SVGEGT. After removal of 0 bases from V and 5 bases from J, the junction contained 6 bases not matched to a gene. CDR3 in amino acids: CASSYSGGTAYGYTF. DNA for the CDR3: TGTGCCAGCAGTTACTCGGGCGGGACAGCATATGGCTACACCTTC.

DNA of the CDR3: TGTGCCAGCAGCTCATCCCAGGGGGCGCCCGGGGAGCTGTTTTTT. Residues: CASSSSQGAPGELFF. The chain has TRBV3-1 (or the pseudogene TRBV3-2) and TRBJ2-2, with TRBD1 matching 8 bases. The germline V gene encodes CDR1 LGHDT and CDR2 YNNKEL (reference sequence). Trimming removed 5 bases from V and 6 bases from J; junction bases left unmatched: 8. The CDR3 loop spans 15 amino acids.

This clone was observed once. The chain carries TRBV5-4 and TRBJ1-2; no reliable D call. The germline V gene encodes CDR1 SGHNT and CDR2 YYREEE (reference sequence). V was trimmed by 4 bases and J by 4 bases, leaving 11 bases between them. The CDR3 runs to 13 residues. The CDR3 region has the DNA TGTGCCAGCAGCCTGGATCAGGTCTATGGCTACACCTTC. Its translation is CASSLDQVYGYTF.

This clone was seen a single time. The CDR3, as DNA: TGTGCCAGCAGCTTAGGAGGGATTAGAGGGGCTTTCTTT. This gives the protein CASSLGGIRGAFF. The V call is TRBV7-2, the J call TRBJ1-1; D uncertain. V was shortened by 1 base and J by 11 bases, with 14 bases between the two germline ends. Germline V gives CDR1 SGHTA, CDR2 FQGNSA. CDR3 length: 13 residues.

CDR3 amino acids: CASSPHSSNQPQHF. The DNA of the CDR3 is TGTGCCAGCAGTCCCCACAGTAGCAATCAGCCCCAGCATTTT. The genes are TRBV28 and TRBJ1-5, with D unresolved. The CDR3 is made up of 14 amino acids. V gave up 5 bases and J gave up 0 bases, with 8 bases separating them. Germline V gene data show CDR1 as MDHEN and CDR2 as SYDVKM.